This T cell receptor (beta chain) appears in the sequencing data of a study of glioma-infiltrating T cells after dendritic cell vaccination. Study-level points and caveats: Survival was not directly related to TCR clonality in these patients.

A note on this clone: Its target is unknown.

Clones were sequenced by immunoSEQ multiplex PCR, and TCRdb holds only the in-frame ones, with some missing. This table has over 80,000 clones, around 90% appearing once. The V gene lost 2 bases and the J gene lost 0 bases, with 4 bases spanning the gap. The CDR3 contains 13 residues. Germline CDR1 is SGHAT and CDR2 is FQNNGV. Sequenced here: blood, sampled before dendritic cell vaccination. The V and J genes are TRBV11-2 and TRBJ1-1; D not certain. The sequence derives from a human donor with glioblastoma. CDR3 region: CASSLIMNTEAFF. Here the CDR3 DNA reads TGTGCCAGCAGCTTAATCATGAACACTGAAGCTTTCTTT.